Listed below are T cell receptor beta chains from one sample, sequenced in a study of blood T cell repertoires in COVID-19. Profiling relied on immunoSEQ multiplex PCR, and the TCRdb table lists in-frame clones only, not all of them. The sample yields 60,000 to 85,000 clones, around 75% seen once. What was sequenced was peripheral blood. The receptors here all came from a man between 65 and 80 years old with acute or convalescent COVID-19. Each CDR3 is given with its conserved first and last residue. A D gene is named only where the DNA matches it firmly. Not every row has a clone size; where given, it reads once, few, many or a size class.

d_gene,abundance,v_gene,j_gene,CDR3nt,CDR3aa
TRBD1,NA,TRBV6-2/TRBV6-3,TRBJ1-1,TGTGCCAGCAGTTTCTACAGGGGAGGATGGACTGAAGCTTTCTTT,CASSFYRGGWTEAFF
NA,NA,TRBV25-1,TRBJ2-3,TGTGCCAGCATGGTGGGCAGAAGCACAGATACGCAGTATTTT,CASMVGRSTDTQYF
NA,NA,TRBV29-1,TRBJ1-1,TGCAGCGTTGTGGCCTTGAACACTGAAGCTTTCTTT,CSVVALNTEAFF
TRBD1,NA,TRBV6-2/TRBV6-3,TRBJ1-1,TGTGCCAGCAGTACGGGGACAGGGGGATGGACTGAAGCTTTCTTT,CASSTGTGGWTEAFF
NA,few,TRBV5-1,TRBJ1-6,TGCGCCAGCAGCCTGGACGGGGGGCCCGGATCACCCCTCCACTTT,CASSLDGGPGSPLHF
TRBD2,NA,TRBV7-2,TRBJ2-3,TGTGCCAGCAGCGAGGGACTAGCGGGAGTCGCAGATACGCAGTATTTT,CASSEGLAGVADTQYF
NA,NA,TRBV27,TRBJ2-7,TGTGCCAGCAGTTTAACCAGGGTTTCGGTGCACGAGCAGTACTTC,CASSLTRVSVHEQYF
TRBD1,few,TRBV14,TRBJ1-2,TGTGCCAGCAGCCACAGGACAGGGGGCGACTACACCTTC,CASSHRTGGDYTF
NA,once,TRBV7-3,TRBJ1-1,TGTGCCAGCAGCCCCCGGGGAGGGGACACTGAAGCTTTCTTT,CASSPRGGDTEAFF
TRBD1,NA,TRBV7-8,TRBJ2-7,TGTGCCAGCAGACGGGACAGAGATTACGAGCAGTACTTC,CASRRDRDYEQYF
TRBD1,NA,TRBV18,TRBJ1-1,TGTGCCAGCTCTATTTCGACAGGGAGTACTGAAGCTTTCTTT,CASSISTGSTEAFF
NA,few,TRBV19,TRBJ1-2,TGTGCCAGTAGTTTAGCAGCGCCCTATGGCTACACCTTC,CASSLAAPYGYTF
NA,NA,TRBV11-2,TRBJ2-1,TGTGCCAGCAGCTCCTTAGACTGGCGGCATGAGCAGTTCTTC,CASSSLDWRHEQFF
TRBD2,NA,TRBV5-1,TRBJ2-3,TGCGCCAGCAGCTTGCAAGCGGGAGTGCGCACAGATACGCAGTATTTT,CASSLQAGVRTDTQYF
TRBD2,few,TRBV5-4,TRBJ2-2,TGTGCCAGCAGAGGGACTAGCGGGAGCAACACCGGGGAGCTGTTTTTT,CASRGTSGSNTGELFF
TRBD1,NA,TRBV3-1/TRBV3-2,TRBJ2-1,TGTGCCAGCAGCCGTCCGGGACAGGGGTTCCATGAGCAGTTCTTC,CASSRPGQGFHEQFF
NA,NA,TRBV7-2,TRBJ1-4,TGTGCCAGCAGCTTAGTTGGCGGGAAGATCCGCGAAAAACTGTTTTTT,CASSLVGGKIREKLFF
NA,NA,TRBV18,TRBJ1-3,TGTGCCAGCTCGCTCGGACACCTCTCTGGAAACACCATATATTTT,CASSLGHLSGNTIYF
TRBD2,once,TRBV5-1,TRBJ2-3,TGCGCCAGCAGCTCGGGGGGACTTCCCACAGATACGCAGTATTTT,CASSSGGLPTDTQYF
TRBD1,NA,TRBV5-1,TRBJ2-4,TGCGCCAGCCGACCGGGACAGGGAAACATTCAGTACTTC,CASRPGQGNIQYF
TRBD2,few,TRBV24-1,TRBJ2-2,TGTGCCACCAGTGCCTCTTGGGGGACTAGCAGAACCGGGGAGCTGTTTTTT,CATSASWGTSRTGELFF
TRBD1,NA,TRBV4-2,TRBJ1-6,TGTGCCAGCAGCCAAGATGGGGAGGTGGGACAGGGGCGAGATAATTCACCCCTCCACTTT,CASSQDGEVGQGRDNSPLHF
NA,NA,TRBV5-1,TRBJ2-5,TGCGCCAGCAGCTTGGTGGGACTCCAAGAGACCCAGTACTTC,CASSLVGLQETQYF